Following are 10 T cell receptor beta chains from one sample sequenced in a study of OX40 agonist ivuxolimab in advanced cancers. The data were produced by immunoSEQ multiplex PCR, yet TCRdb's version contains in-frame clones alone and is incomplete. The table records about 80,000 clones, more than 90% of them present only once. Source: CD4+ or CD8+ T cells sorted from blood, taken in a trial of the OX40 agonist ivuxolimab. These receptors were taken from an adult with an advanced solid tumor such as melanoma, head and neck, liver or kidney cancer.

The rearrangement joins TRBV29-1 to TRBJ2-2; D call uncertain. The CDR3 contains 15 residues. V was shortened by 3 bases and J by 1 base, with 12 bases between the two germline ends. Germline loops: CDR1 SQVTM, CDR2 ANQGSEA. The CDR3: CSVELQRRNTGELFF. The CDR3 DNA reads TGCAGCGTTGAGTTGCAGAGGAGGAACACCGGGGAGCTGTTTTTT.

J is TRBJ1-2 and V is TRBV7-2; 9 bases are a match to TRBD1. With V trimmed by 5 bases and J by 7 bases, 11 bases remained unmatched. CDR1 SGHTA and CDR2 FQGNSA come from the germline V gene. The CDR3 extends over 15 amino acids. Here the CDR3 DNA reads TGTGCCAGCAGCCCCCAGGCACAGGGGGCCGGTGGCTACACCTTC. It translates to CASSPQAQGAGGYTF.

The chain uses TRBV11-3 and TRBJ2-2; 7 positions agree with TRBD1. The CDR3 runs 14 residues. Germline V CDR1 and CDR2: SGHNT, YENEEA. Trimming took 4 bases from V and 3 from J; bases not matched to a gene: 2. The CDR3 nucleotides read TGTGCCAGCAGCTGGGACAGCTACACCGGGGAGCTGTTTTTT. Translation: CASSWDSYTGELFF.

The chain is built from TRBV2 and TRBJ1-5, with D tentatively TRBD1 (5 bases). Looked up from germline, CDR1 is SNHLY and CDR2 is FYNNEI. The V end lost 4 bases, the J end lost 7 bases, and 11 bases lay between the germline ends. There are 13 residues in the CDR3. The CDR3 nucleotides are TGTGCCAGCAGTGTCCTGGGGGTGCAGCCCCAGCATTTT. The encoded protein is CASSVLGVQPQHF. Full variable domain (missing parts from reference TRBV2 and TRBJ1-5): EPEVTQTPSHQVTQMGQEVILRCVPISNHLYFYWYRQILGQKVEFLVSFYNNEISEKSEIFDDQFSVERPDGSNFTLKIRSTKLEDSAMYFCASSVLGVQPQHFGDGTRLSIL.

This clone occurred once. J is TRBJ2-3 and V is TRBV29-1; D perhaps matches TRBD2 (5 bases). This CDR3 is 13 amino acids long. Deletions cut 4 bases from V and 5 bases from J, with 13 bases between. Germline assignment: CDR1 SQVTM and CDR2 ANQGSEA. The CDR3 nucleotides read TGCAGCGTTGTGCGGGTGTTGTTAGATACGCAGTATTTT. As protein: CSVVRVLLDTQYF.

This clone is termed medium-sized (0.01 to 0.1%). The V gene is TRBV5-1, the J gene TRBJ1-3; 10 bases match TRBD1. V shed 4 bases, J shed 3 bases, and the junction held 7 bases outside the gene matches. CDR1 SGHRS and CDR2 YFSETQ come from the germline V gene. This CDR3 contains 16 residues. CDR3 amino acids: CASSPRTGGGGNTIYF. The CDR3 nucleotides are TGCGCCAGCAGCCCCCGGACAGGGGGTGGTGGAAACACCATATATTTT.

This chain uses TRBV5-1 with TRBJ1-6, with 7 bases lining up with TRBD1. The V and J ends lost 2 bases and 12 bases, in that order; junction bases with no gene match: 8. In germline, CDR1 is SGHRS, CDR2 YFSETQ. CDR3 size: 14 residues. The CDR3 loop reads CASSFGQGEEPLHF. In DNA form, the CDR3 reads TGCGCCAGCAGCTTTGGGCAGGGGGAGGAACCCCTCCACTTT. Drawing the rest from reference TRBV5-1 and TRBJ1-6, the complete variable domain is KAGVTQTPRYLIKTRGQQVTLSCSPISGHRSVSWYQQTPGQGLQFLFEYFSETQRNKGNFPGRFSGRQFSNSRSEMNVSTLELGDSALYLCASSFGQGEEPLHFGNGTRLTVT.

V and J are TRBV7-3 and TRBJ2-7; 9 bases align to TRBD1. The J segment lost 2 bases and the V segment lost 1 base, leaving 6 bases of the junction unmatched. The CDR3 is made up of 16 amino acids. Germline CDR1 is SGHTA and CDR2 is FQGTGA. The CDR3, as DNA: TGTGCCAGCAGCTTAATCAGACAGGGGGACCCCTACGAGCAGTACTTC. This codes for CASSLIRQGDPYEQYF.

V gene TRBV28 combines with J gene TRBJ2-6; D ambiguous. Germline values: CDR1 MDHEN, CDR2 SYDVKM. The CDR3 has 17 amino acids. With 3 bases removed from V and 3 bases from J, the gap between germline ends came to 15 bases. The CDR3 bases are TGTGCCAGCAGTTTTGCCCACTCGGGTGGTGGGGCCAACGTCCTGACTTTC. Translation: CASSFAHSGGGANVLTF.

The V gene is TRBV5-1, the J gene TRBJ2-1; 9 bases fit TRBD2. V gave up 5 bases and J gave up 6 bases; unmatched junction bases: 9. The CDR3 runs to 15 residues. Germline assignment: CDR1 SGHRS and CDR2 YFSETQ. CDR3 bases: TGCGCCAGCAGTATAGCGGGAGAAAGAGTCAATGAGCAGTTCTTC. This gives the protein CASSIAGERVNEQFF.